The source of this TCR beta chain is a study of shared clonotypes between healthy human individuals (dated by TCRdb to 2019 to 2021). Study-wide context: The cohort included three men and a couple of women between 18 and 49 years of age. For each donor, CD4 naive and CD4 memory were each given three plates, CD8 naive was given two plates, and CD8 memory was given one plate. The study deeply sequenced blood TCR repertoires of about 5 healthy adults to estimate repertoire size and the extent of clonotype sharing between individuals. To increase sequencing depth and limit assay-specific biases, different laboratories used diverse techniques to prepare libraries and sequence TCR repertoires. Leukapheresis yielded between about 0.94 and 9.5 billion PBMCs per donor.

The donors were healthy, HIV-negative adults with no recently reported acute infections or vaccinations. Every donor was a Caucasian adult living in Nashville, Tennessee, USA. CD4+ T cells were enriched through magnetic negative selection, after which naive cells were positively selected on CD45RA and the remaining negative fraction served as the memory subset. Blood was collected by leukapheresis, and PBMCs were isolated by Ficoll-Histopaque density gradient centrifugation and then cryopreserved in liquid nitrogen vapor phase. Analytical flow cytometry was used to check the purity and quantity of each magnetically sorted T cell population. Each sorted fraction had its genomic DNA isolated and then quantified by UV absorbance on a Nanodrop 2000c. What the study reported, not specific to this receptor: Compared with non-shared clonotypes, the clonotypes found in all four sorted-subset donors had higher generation probabilities. Only blood was sampled, and tissue TCR repertoires likely differ from those in blood. Pairwise subsampling led to the expectation that sequencing depth would affect the degree of clonotype sharing among donors. When a handful of donors were compared, the shared fraction of clonotypes was approximately 5% for naive CD4, around 3.6% for naive CD8, more than 2% for memory CD4, and roughly 0.43% for memory CD8. Larger estimated clonotype richness was generally found for naive subsets than for memory subsets. Because the study included a small number of donors, the genetic and exposure-history diversity represented was limited. Rarefaction of sorted-subset datasets indicated incomplete sequencing despite the large sequencing depth.

From a lookup of the germline V gene, CDR1 and CDR2 are SGHAT and FQNNGV. V loses 5 bases of germline sequence and J loses 2 bases, and the interval between the two ends is 13 bases. From the cysteine up to the phenylalanine, the CDR3 has a length of 14 residues. CDR3 DNA only is kept here, 42 bases in frame from base 1. With respect to this clone: This clone's antigen is unknown. No qualities accompany the bases; no much larger clone lies one base away.

TCR CDR3 regions were amplified from genomic DNA by multiplex PCR using the deep immunoSEQ assay. Extracted genomic DNA from each cell subset was spread evenly across all wells of several immunoSEQ 96-well plates, with each plate serving as a replicate. For sorted subsets, about 210 ng of genomic DNA, equivalent to 25,000 to 35,000 T cell genomes, went into each replicate PCR. The purified libraries were quantified using a Qubit 3.0 fluorometer, sized with a Bioanalyzer 2100, and then quantified again using the KAPA Library Quantification kit. Every immunoSEQ 96-well plate was sequenced on a dedicated single-read 150-cycle Illumina NextSeq 550 flow cell. Regarding the original processing steps: Because the immunoSEQ output included only junctional sequences and no quality scores, the filtering could not be the same as the filtering used for full-length reads. To assign V/J genes and CDR3, sequences were annotated against IMGT germline references using PyIR, a Python wrapper for IgBLAST v1.9. Any read was removed if the V/J assignment was weak (E-value above 1e-6), the CDR3 was missing, or the read contained stop codons, out-of-frame junctions, or ambiguous translated residues. V3J clonotypes were defined by identical inferred V gene, J gene, and CDR3 amino acid sequence. Percentage overlap between repertoires was computed as shared unique clonotypes divided by the size of the smaller repertoire. Three approaches were used to assess repertoire richness: RTK rarefaction, the Chao1 estimator, and Recon v2.1 estimates of unobserved clonotypes. OLGA was used to compute generation probabilities for all TCRbeta clonotypes that the gDNA method yielded from a handful of donors. The table was pulled from immuneACCESS by TCRdb, which kept in-frame rearrangements only. Such tables lose some clones; where checked, under half of the loss comes from unresolved V genes, and the rest has no known cause. That table gives V, J and clone size, and the DNA gave D and trimming. Within this sample are some 2,100,000 clones, with 90% to 96% of them counted one time only. Approximately 0.13% of the sample is held by the ten biggest clonotypes.

This chain joins TRBV11-2 to TRBJ2-7; TRBD2 is possibly the D segment (7 matching bases). The receptor's source is a young man in good health. Sequencing was carried out using naive CD4+ T cells sorted from blood. Read against the paper, the sample's cell subset or site label means: CD45RA+ positively selected. The bases read TGTGCCAGCAGCCCGGTGGGGGGGCCCTACGAGCAGTACTTC. Translated, this is CASSPVGGPYEQYF. The full variable domain, with segments outside the CDR3 supplied by the reference TRBV11-2 and TRBJ2-7 proteins, appears as EAGVAQSPRYKIIEKRQSVAFWCNPISGHATLYWYQQILGQGPKLLIQFQNNGVVDDSQLPKDRFSAERLKGVDSTLKIQPAKLEDSAVYLCASSPVGGPYEQYFGPGTRLTVT.